This T cell receptor beta chain was retrieved from a study of shared clonotypes between healthy human individuals. Concerning this clone itself: Its target is not known.

Study-level points and caveats: Sharing across a few donors was seen in approximately 5.2% of naive CD4 clonotypes.

Data came from immunoSEQ multiplex PCR; TCRdb stores just in-frame clones and leaves some out. Here the sample spans approximately 1.4 million clones, 95% to 99% being singletons. CDR1 is SGHRS, CDR2 YFSETQ, per germline. The CDR3 is 14 amino acids. Trimming removed 6 bases from V and 0 bases from J; junction bases left unmatched: 5. The sequence came from a young man in good health. This sequence joins TRBV5-1 and TRBJ1-1, with 7 positions matching TRBD1. Sequenced sample: naive CD4+ T cells sorted from blood. Specified subset: CD45RA+ positively selected. CDR3 sequence: CASTSGQLNTEAFF. As DNA, the CDR3 is TGCGCCAGCACCTCGGGACAGTTGAACACTGAAGCTTTCTTT.